This record concerns one TCR beta chain sequence. TCRdb reprocessed the reads via MiXCR and lists one record per CDR3 protein. In the table there are more than 85,000 distinct CDR3 sequences, approximately 15% of which are singletons. Trimming left V 2 bases short and J 12 bases short, with 9 bases between. CDR3 length: 11 amino acids. Per germline, CDR1 SGHRS and CDR2 YFSETQ. The data derive from a study of T cell repertoires in cytomegalovirus infection. The chain carries TRBV5-1 and TRBJ2-1, with D unresolved. The sequenced sample was PBMCs. The sequence came from a human donor in good health (CMV status not recorded). Some clones in this sample may be carry-over from other donors' samples. The CDR3 region has the DNA TGCGCCAGCAGCTTTAGTGTAGCGCAGTTCTTC. Amino acids: CASSFSVAQFF.